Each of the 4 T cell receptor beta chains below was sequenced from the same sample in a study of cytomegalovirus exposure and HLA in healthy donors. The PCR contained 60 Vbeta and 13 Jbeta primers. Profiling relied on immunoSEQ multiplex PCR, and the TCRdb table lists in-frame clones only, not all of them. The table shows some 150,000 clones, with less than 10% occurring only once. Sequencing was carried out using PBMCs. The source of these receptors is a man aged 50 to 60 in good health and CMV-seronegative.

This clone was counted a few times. The CDR3 DNA follows: TGTGCCAGCAGCGTACATGACAGGGCAAACCCTGGGGGCTACACCTTC. Protein product: CASSVHDRANPGGYTF. The chain employs TRBV9 and TRBJ1-2; TRBD1 matches 7 bases. In germline, CDR1 is SGDLS, CDR2 YYNGEE. The V and J ends lost 1 base and 8 bases, in that order; junction bases with no gene match: 14. The CDR3 is made up of 16 amino acids.

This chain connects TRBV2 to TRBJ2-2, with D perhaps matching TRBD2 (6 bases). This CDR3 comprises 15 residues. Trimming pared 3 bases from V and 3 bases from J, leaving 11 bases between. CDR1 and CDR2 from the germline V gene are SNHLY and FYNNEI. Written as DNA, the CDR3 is TGTGCCAGCAGTGATGCTAGCGCCGACACCGGGGAGCTGTTTTTT. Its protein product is CASSDASADTGELFF.

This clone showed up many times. This CDR3 is CASSYPGGETPNEQFF. Written as DNA, the CDR3 is TGTGCCAGCAGCTACCCAGGAGGTGAAACCCCCAATGAGCAGTTCTTC. This chain joins TRBV9 and TRBJ2-1; tentative D call: TRBD2 (5 bases). This CDR3 is 16 amino acids long. The V end lost 4 bases, the J end lost 6 bases, and 20 bases lay between the germline ends. CDR1 and CDR2 (germline): SGDLS, YYNGEE.

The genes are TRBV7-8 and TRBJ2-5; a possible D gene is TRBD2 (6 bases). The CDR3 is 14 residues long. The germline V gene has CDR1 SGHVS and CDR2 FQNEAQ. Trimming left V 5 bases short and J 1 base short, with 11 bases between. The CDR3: CASSHRGLQETQYF. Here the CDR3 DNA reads TGTGCCAGCAGCCATCGGGGACTCCAAGAGACCCAGTACTTC.